This T cell receptor (beta chain) stems from a study of cytomegalovirus exposure and HLA in healthy donors. Measured with immunoSEQ multiplex PCR; TCRdb has only the in-frame clones, and not every one. In the table there are under 300,000 clones, around 91% of which are singletons. Germline CDR1 and CDR2: LNHNV and YYDKDF (reference sequence). The CDR3 consists of 16 residues. V lost 2 bases, J lost 5 bases, and 9 bases stayed unmatched. The genes are TRBV15 and TRBJ2-5; 9 bases are shared with TRBD2. The sequencing input was PBMCs. The clonotype originates from a woman under 30 in good health and CMV-seronegative. CDR3 sequence (DNA): TGTGCCACCAGCAGAAATCTAGCGGGAAGTAGTGAGACCCAGTACTTC. Protein: CATSRNLAGSSETQYF.